The rows below give T cell receptor beta chains drawn from one sample of a study of T cells in tuberculosis. Profiling relied on immunoSEQ multiplex PCR, and the TCRdb table lists in-frame clones only, not all of them. The repertoire has about 59,000 clones, 81% of them found once; the top ten carry around 13%. The source material was CD1b-GMM tetramer-negative cells sorted from PBMCs. The receptors come from an adult woman with latent tuberculosis. CDR3s include the opening cysteine and the closing phenylalanine or tryptophan. D genes are given only for firm matches. Part of the rows lack a size; the others show once, few, many or a class for expanded clones.

V gene	clone size	D gene	J gene	CDR3 protein	CDR3 DNA
TRBV4-3	NA	NA	TRBJ1-1	CASSQDWGVLSAEAFF	TGCGCCAGCAGCCAAGATTGGGGGGTTCTGAGCGCTGAAGCTTTCTTT
TRBV9	NA	NA	TRBJ2-7	CASSSARAGPYEQYF	TGTGCCAGCAGCTCCGCCCGGGCGGGCCCTTACGAGCAGTACTTC
TRBV19	once	NA	TRBJ2-2	CASSLRADQATGELFF	TGTGCCAGTAGTCTGCGAGCCGACCAGGCCACCGGGGAGCTGTTTTTT
TRBV2	NA	NA	TRBJ2-3	CASSDRDTQYF	TGTGCCAGCAGTGATCGGGATACGCAGTATTTT
TRBV5-4	NA	NA	TRBJ2-7	CASRSQGSSYEQYF	TGTGCCAGCAGATCTCAGGGGTCCTCCTACGAGCAGTACTTC
TRBV10-3	NA	TRBD1	TRBJ1-5	CAISEGQGAGQPQHF	TGTGCCATCAGTGAGGGACAGGGGGCGGGACAGCCCCAGCATTTT
TRBV7-8	NA	NA	TRBJ2-7	CASSVRTGMHGEQYF	TGTGCCAGCAGCGTCAGGACGGGGATGCACGGCGAGCAGTACTTC
TRBV9	NA	TRBD2	TRBJ2-3	CASSVGLAGVGDTQYF	TGTGCCAGCAGCGTAGGACTAGCGGGAGTTGGAGATACGCAGTATTTT
TRBV11-2	NA	TRBD1	TRBJ1-1	CASRTGQGRLYTEAFF	TGTGCCAGCAGGACCGGACAGGGGAGGTTGTACACTGAAGCTTTCTTT
TRBV6-6	NA	TRBD2	TRBJ2-1	CASRMTSGDNEQFF	TGTGCCAGCAGAATGACTAGCGGTGACAATGAGCAGTTCTTC
TRBV15	NA	NA	TRBJ1-1	CATSRDTNTEAFF	TGTGCCACCAGCAGGGACACCAACACTGAAGCTTTCTTT
TRBV4-3	once	TRBD1	TRBJ2-7	CASSRDRGGEQYF	TGCGCCAGCAGCCGGGACAGGGGTGGCGAGCAGTACTTC
TRBV19	NA	NA	TRBJ2-7	CASSRSDGYEQYF	TGTGCCAGTAGTCGGAGTGACGGTTACGAGCAGTACTTC
TRBV2	NA	TRBD1	TRBJ1-1	CASSEYRGNTEAFF	TGTGCCAGCAGTGAGTACAGGGGGAACACTGAAGCTTTCTTT
TRBV28	NA	NA	TRBJ1-5	CTLPREVDQPQHF	TGTACCTTGCCACGGGAGGTGGATCAGCCCCAGCATTTT
TRBV7-3	NA	TRBD1	TRBJ1-1	CASSSQGAVTQAFF	TGTGCCAGCAGCTCGCAGGGGGCTGTAACCCAAGCTTTCTTT
TRBV5-1	NA	NA	TRBJ2-1	CASSLARIGGSYNEQFF	TGCGCCAGCAGCTTGGCCCGGATCGGGGGCTCCTACAATGAGCAGTTCTTC
TRBV28	NA	NA	TRBJ1-1	CASSAPGHPNTEAFF	TGTGCCAGCAGTGCCCCGGGACACCCGAACACTGAAGCTTTCTTT
TRBV9	NA	NA	TRBJ2-1	CASSVAPGGNEQFF	TGTGCCAGCAGCGTAGCTCCTGGGGGGAATGAGCAGTTCTTC
TRBV25-1	NA	TRBD2	TRBJ2-7	CASSEHSGRAPYEQYF	TGTGCCAGCAGTGAGCATAGCGGGAGGGCCCCCTACGAGCAGTACTTC
TRBV14	NA	NA	TRBJ1-1	CASSPRHQNTEAFF	TGTGCCAGCAGCCCGAGACACCAGAACACTGAAGCTTTCTTT
TRBV7-5	NA	NA	TRBJ2-7	CARSKTGSPPLAGGMGYEQYF	TGTGCCAGAAGCAAGACAGGCTCCCCGCCCCTTGCGGGAGGAATGGGCTACGAGCAGTACTTC
TRBV7-2	NA	TRBD2	TRBJ2-5	CASSFSGGEQYF	TGTGCCAGCAGCTTCAGCGGGGGGGAGCAGTACTTC
TRBV19	NA	NA	TRBJ2-3	CARPISGVPPSTDTQYF	TGTGCCAGACCTATTAGCGGAGTCCCACCTAGCACAGATACGCAGTATTTT
TRBV19	NA	NA	TRBJ1-2	CASSVGGPYGYTF	TGTGCCAGTAGTGTCGGGGGGCCCTATGGCTACACCTTC
TRBV28	NA	NA	TRBJ2-1	CASSRYTGTNEQFF	TGTGCCAGCAGCCGGTATACAGGGACGAATGAGCAGTTCTTC
TRBV4-2	once	NA	TRBJ2-5	CASSQTGQETQYF	TGTGCCAGCAGCCAGACGGGTCAAGAGACCCAGTACTTC
TRBV7-2	NA	NA	TRBJ2-5	CASSLAEGPAETQYF	TGTGCCAGCAGCTTAGCGGAGGGACCCGCGGAGACCCAGTACTTC
TRBV10-3	NA	TRBD1	TRBJ1-5	CATFPGGQGHQPQHF	TGTGCCACCTTCCCAGGGGGACAGGGCCATCAGCCCCAGCATTTT
TRBV7-8	NA	TRBD1	TRBJ1-3	CASSLGDRGNTIYF	TGTGCCAGCAGCTTAGGGGACAGAGGAAACACCATATATTTT
TRBV28	NA	NA	TRBJ2-3	CASLETGSTDTQYF	TGTGCCAGTTTGGAGACAGGATCCACAGATACGCAGTATTTT
TRBV5-1	NA	NA	TRBJ2-3	CASSLTSPTDTQYF	TGCGCCAGCAGCTTGACTAGCCCCACAGATACGCAGTATTTT
TRBV11-3	few	NA	TRBJ2-2	CASSSRRVEGGELFF	TGTGCCAGCAGCTCTAGGAGGGTCGAGGGCGGGGAGCTGTTTTTT
TRBV18	NA	TRBD2	TRBJ2-1	CASSASYGGLAGPNEQFF	TGTGCCAGCTCAGCCTCGTACGGGGGACTAGCGGGGCCCAATGAGCAGTTCTTC
TRBV28	NA	TRBD2	TRBJ2-1	CAMGTSGRNEQFF	TGTGCCATGGGGACTAGCGGGAGGAATGAGCAGTTCTTC
TRBV18	NA	TRBD1	TRBJ2-2	CATSTRRQGSGELFF	TGTGCCACCTCGACGAGACGACAGGGCTCCGGGGAGCTGTTTTTT